These 16 T cell receptor beta chains originate from one sample sequenced in a study of T cells of healthy individuals. TCRdb called the 5' RACE reads again in MiXCR, with one record for every CDR3 protein. Among around 98,000 distinct CDR3 sequences listed, roughly a sixth were seen once. Receptors originate from a human donor in good health.

This clonotype was seen many times. The chain couples TRBV7-8 to TRBJ2-5; D unresolved. The CDR3 consists of 14 residues. Germline lookup yields CDR1 SGHVS and CDR2 FQNEAQ. The V gene lost 1 base and the J gene lost 5 bases, with 11 bases spanning the gap. The CDR3 DNA sequence: TGTGCCAGCAGCTTAGGGTTGGCAGATGAGACCCAGTACTTC. It yields the protein CASSLGLADETQYF.

The sample holds a few counts of this clonotype. This chain joins TRBV20-1 and TRBJ1-1; D is perhaps TRBD1 (5 bases). Germline V CDR1 and CDR2: DFQATT, SNEGSKA (reference sequence). V was cut by 6 bases and J by 0 bases, with 11 bases left in between. This CDR3 spans 13 amino acids. The CDR3 DNA reads TGCAGTGCGCCTTCCAGGGTGAACACTGAAGCTTTCTTT. It specifies CSAPSRVNTEAFF.

The rearrangement joins TRBV6-5 to TRBJ2-3; 10 nucleotides align to TRBD2. The trim removed 2 bases at V and 4 bases at J, leaving 12 bases unmatched. This CDR3 is built from 18 residues. Germline CDR1 reads MNHEY; CDR2 reads SVGAGI. In DNA form, the CDR3 reads TGTGCCAGCAGTTACAGTGTACCTAGCGGGGGTCCCGCAGATACGCAGTATTTT. The encoded protein is CASSYSVPSGGPADTQYF.

Ten or more counts support this clonotype. This chain connects TRBV7-9 to TRBJ1-5, with D unresolved. V gave up 1 base and J gave up 9 bases, with 13 bases separating them. In germline, CDR1 is SEHNR, CDR2 FQNEAQ (reference sequence). The length of the CDR3 is 14 residues. The CDR3 bases are TGTGCCAGCAGCTTAGAGGGCACAGCTACGCCCCAGCATTTT. Protein product: CASSLEGTATPQHF. Drawing the rest from reference TRBV7-9 and TRBJ1-5, the complete variable domain is DTGVSQNPRHKITKRGQNVTFRCDPISEHNRLYWYRQTLGQGPEFLTYFQNEAQLEKSRLLSDRFSAERPKGSFSTLEIQRTEQGDSAMYLCASSLEGTATPQHFGDGTRLSIL.

The chain uses TRBV6-1 and TRBJ1-5, with a weak D call TRBD1 (5 bases). Trimming removed 1 base from V and 7 bases from J, with 14 bases in between. The CDR3 contains 15 residues. From germline, CDR1 is MNHNS and CDR2 SASEGT. CDR3 nucleotide sequence: TGTGCCAGCAGTGAAGAGTGGAGCAGGGAACAGCCCCAGCATTTT. Translated: CASSEEWSREQPQHF.

This clonotype was observed a handful of times. The J gene is TRBJ2-1, the V gene TRBV20-1; D tentatively fits TRBD1 or TRBD2 (7 bases each). The CDR3 is 16 residues long. Germline V gives CDR1 DFQATT, CDR2 SNEGSKA (reference sequence). Trimming removed 0 bases at V and 4 bases at J, with 16 bases between. CDR3 DNA: TGCAGTGCTAGAGATCCAGCGGGACAGTCATACAATGAGCAGTTCTTC. It is translated as CSARDPAGQSYNEQFF.

This clonotype was seen more than once but under ten times. The chain is built from TRBV12-3 or TRBV12-4 and TRBJ2-3; 8 bases map to TRBD2. The CDR3 runs to 16 residues. V shed 1 base and J 2 bases; nucleotides not matched to a gene: 5. The CDR3 coding sequence is TGTGCCAGCAGTTTAGGGGGAGCGGGAGTCACAGATACGCAGTATTTT. Translating gives CASSLGGAGVTDTQYF.

This clonotype was seen ten or more times. V gene TRBV18 combines with J gene TRBJ1-1; maybe TRBD1 (5 bases). V dropped 7 bases and J dropped 4 bases, with 16 bases sitting between them. CDR3 length equals 14 residues. CDR1 and CDR2 from the germline V gene are KGHSH and LQKENI. The CDR3 sequence is CASFPDQGSTEAFF. In DNA form, the CDR3 reads TGTGCCAGCTTCCCGGATCAGGGATCCACTGAAGCTTTCTTT.

This clonotype has ten or more counts. V and J are TRBV6-2 or TRBV6-3 and TRBJ2-7; D possibly uses TRBD1 or TRBD2 (5 bases each). Per germline, CDR1 MNHEY and CDR2 SVGEGT. This CDR3 has 16 amino acids. V was shortened by 0 bases and J by 2 bases, with 14 bases between the two germline ends. The chain's CDR3 is CASSYSVVQGPYEQYF. As DNA, the CDR3 is TGTGCCAGCAGTTACTCGGTCGTCCAGGGACCCTACGAGCAGTACTTC.

This chain joins TRBV5-1 and TRBJ1-6; D perhaps matches TRBD1 (5 bases). Germline CDR1 SGHRS, CDR2 YFSETQ. CDR3 length equals 15 residues. V lost 4 bases and J lost 5, with 13 bases in between. As DNA, the CDR3 is TGCGCCAGCAGCCGGACGGCAGGGAATAATTCACCCCTCCACTTT. It yields the protein CASSRTAGNNSPLHF.

This clonotype has just a few counts. V and J are TRBV28 and TRBJ2-3, with TRBD1 identical over 8 bases. Germline loops: CDR1 MDHEN, CDR2 SYDVKM. With 3 bases clipped from V and 1 base from J, the junction kept 6 bases outside the gene matches. The CDR3 is made up of 16 amino acids. The DNA of the CDR3 is TGTGCCAGCAGTTTCCCGCAGGGGGCGGGCACAGATACGCAGTATTTT. As protein: CASSFPQGAGTDTQYF.

A few counts support this clonotype. V usage is TRBV28 and J usage is TRBJ2-3, with TRBD1 identical over 8 bases. Germline V gene lookup returns CDR1 MDHEN and CDR2 SYDVKM. V gave up 4 bases and J gave up 5 bases; unmatched junction bases: 8. This CDR3 has 15 residues. The CDR3 sequence: CASSSRQGPGDTQYF. The CDR3, as DNA: TGTGCCAGCAGTTCCCGACAGGGGCCGGGAGATACGCAGTATTTT.

This clonotype showed up just a few times. The chain couples TRBV6-2 or TRBV6-3 to TRBJ1-1, with unresolved D. Trimming shortened V by 4 bases and J by 3 bases, and 9 bases separated the two germline ends. Germline CDR1 is MNHEY and CDR2 is SVGEGT. The CDR3 totals 13 residues. CDR3 DNA sequence: TGTGCCAGCAGTTTAGGATGGGACACTGAAGCTTTCTTT. Amino acids: CASSLGWDTEAFF.

The chain joins TRBV5-1 to TRBJ2-1; 8 bases agree with TRBD2. V shed 4 bases and J 6 bases; nucleotides not matched to a gene: 3. This CDR3 is 13 amino acids long. CDR1 is SGHRS and CDR2 is YFSETQ in the germline V gene. This chain's CDR3 is CASSIRGGNEQFF. As DNA, the CDR3 is TGCGCCAGCAGCATTCGGGGGGGCAATGAGCAGTTCTTC. Full variable domain (remainder filled in from reference TRBV5-1 and TRBJ2-1): KAGVTQTPRYLIKTRGQQVTLSCSPISGHRSVSWYQQTPGQGLQFLFEYFSETQRNKGNFPGRFSGRQFSNSRSEMNVSTLELGDSALYLCASSIRGGNEQFFGPGTRLTVL.

This clonotype was picked up a small number of times. The chain uses TRBV28 and TRBJ1-3; D perhaps matches TRBD1 (5 bases). The CDR3 is made up of 17 amino acids. Germline CDR1 is MDHEN and CDR2 is SYDVKM. V dropped 4 bases and J dropped 0 bases, with 16 bases sitting between them. The chain's CDR3 is CASSSFTGDYSGNTIYF. The CDR3 DNA is TGTGCCAGCAGTTCCTTTACAGGAGACTACTCTGGAAACACCATATATTTT.

This clonotype was seen ten or more times. The genes are TRBV4-3 and TRBJ2-2; 7 bases agree with TRBD2. The junction had 7 bases not matched to a gene; V was cut back by 4 bases and J by 5 bases. The CDR3 sequence is 15 residues long. Germline loops: CDR1 LGHNA, CDR2 YSLEER. The CDR3 nucleotides are TGCGCCAGCAGCCTTCTAGGACTAGGGACCGGGGAGCTGTTTTTT. Amino acids: CASSLLGLGTGELFF.